These 15 T cell receptor beta chains were all obtained from the same sample, sequenced in a study of OX40 agonist ivuxolimab in advanced cancers. Using immunoSEQ multiplex PCR, the repertoire was profiled, and TCRdb retains in-frame clones only, with some absent. The sample carries about 35,000 clones, about 82% recorded once. The sample here was CD4+ or CD8+ T cells sorted from blood, taken in a trial of the OX40 agonist ivuxolimab. Receptors were obtained from an adult with an advanced solid tumor such as melanoma, head and neck, liver or kidney cancer.

This clone was counted between two and nine times. The chain couples TRBV19 to TRBJ2-3; 10 bases are a match to TRBD2. V trimming: 1 base; J trimming: 5 bases; junction bases outside the gene matches: 3. Per the germline V gene, CDR1 is LNHDA and CDR2 is SQIVND (reference sequence). This CDR3 has 15 amino acids. The CDR3 here is CASSIGAGGQDTQYF. The CDR3, as DNA: TGTGCCAGTAGTATAGGAGCGGGAGGGCAAGATACGCAGTATTTT.

This chain connects TRBV13 to TRBJ2-5; tentative D call: TRBD2 (6 bases). Trimming removed 5 bases from V and 5 bases from J, with 18 bases in between. Germline lookup yields CDR1 PRHDT and CDR2 FYEKMQ (reference sequence). The CDR3 has 15 residues. This chain's CDR3 is CASSENSGRGETQYF. CDR3 coding DNA: TGTGCCAGCAGCGAAAATAGCGGCCGGGGGGAGACCCAGTACTTC.

V usage is TRBV7-2 and J usage is TRBJ2-7; D is uncertain. The CDR3 extends over 15 amino acids. V lost 3 bases and J lost 3, with 15 bases in between. The germline gives CDR1 SGHTA, CDR2 FQGNSA. CDR3 DNA sequence: TGTGCCAGCAGCTTCAGTGGAACCGGAATCTACGAGCAGTACTTC. Protein sequence: CASSFSGTGIYEQYF.

This clone was seen once. The rearrangement joins TRBV6-5 to TRBJ2-7; D may be TRBD1 (6 bases). The V end was cut by 0 bases, the J end by 5 bases, with 11 bases between. The germline V gene has CDR1 MNHEY and CDR2 SVGAGI. The CDR3 spans 14 residues. CDR3 nucleotides: TGTGCCAGCAGTTACTCTCAGGGGCGGAACGAGCAGTACTTC. Its translation: CASSYSQGRNEQYF.

The gene calls are TRBV11-2 and TRBJ2-7; no clear D. The CDR3 sequence is 11 residues long. The germline V gene encodes CDR1 SGHAT and CDR2 FQNNGV. Trimming removed 4 bases from V and 6 bases from J, with 7 bases in between. CDR3 coding DNA: TGTGCCAGCAGCTCCTTTTTCGAGCAGTACTTC. Amino acid sequence: CASSSFFEQYF.

The V call is TRBV15, the J call TRBJ2-6, with no clear D. Germline V lookup: CDR1 LNHNV, CDR2 YYDKDF (reference sequence). Trimming stripped 5 bases from V and 4 bases from J, with 12 bases between. The CDR3 has 15 amino acids. The CDR3 DNA reads as TGTGCCACCAGCGGCCCCGAGTTCGGGGCCAACGTCCTGACTTTC. Encoded protein: CATSGPEFGANVLTF.

This clone appeared once. This rearrangement joins TRBV28 to TRBJ1-1; D ambiguous. CDR1 is MDHEN, CDR2 SYDVKM, per germline. This CDR3 has 15 amino acids. V was pared by 6 bases and J by 4 bases, with 18 bases between. CDR3 coding DNA: TGTGCCAGCAGCTCGTCCCCGGCCCTCCCCACTGAAGCTTTCTTT. Amino acid sequence: CASSSSPALPTEAFF.

This sequence joins TRBV10-2 and TRBJ1-1; the D gene is possibly TRBD1 (6 bases). The CDR3 has 15 amino acids. In germline, CDR1 is WSHSY, CDR2 SAAADI. V gave up 4 bases and J gave up 0 bases, with 12 bases separating them. The CDR3 sequence is CASSGTTGLNTEAFF. The CDR3 DNA reads as TGCGCCAGCAGTGGAACGACAGGCTTGAACACTGAAGCTTTCTTT.

The rearrangement links TRBV6-4 to TRBJ1-2; 9 nucleotides agree with TRBD1. This CDR3 has 14 amino acids. The trim removed 3 bases at V and 6 bases at J, leaving 5 bases unmatched. In germline, CDR1 is MRHNA, CDR2 SNTAGT. The CDR3 loop reads CASSERTGAHGYTF. The CDR3 coding sequence is TGTGCCAGCAGTGAGCGGACAGGGGCCCATGGCTACACCTTC.

This rearrangement joins TRBV7-3 to TRBJ2-2; D could derive from TRBD1 or TRBD2 (5 bases each). This CDR3 spans 15 amino acids. Looked up from germline, CDR1 is SGHTA and CDR2 is FQGTGA. V shed 2 bases and J shed 0 bases, with 7 bases lying between them. The DNA for the CDR3 is TGTGCCAGCAGCTTAGGGGGAGCGAACACCGGGGAGCTGTTTTTT. Translation: CASSLGGANTGELFF.

A single count supports this clone. The chain uses TRBV7-3 and TRBJ2-1; 8 nucleotides agree with TRBD2. The trim removed 1 base at V and 3 bases at J, leaving 11 bases unmatched. This CDR3 is 18 amino acids long. Germline V lookup: CDR1 SGHTA, CDR2 FQGTGA. This CDR3 is CASSLSTTTGGFYNEQFF. The DNA for the CDR3 is TGTGCCAGCAGCTTAAGTACGACGACGGGGGGGTTCTACAATGAGCAGTTCTTC.

In this sample, this clone turned up a few times. In DNA, the CDR3 is TGTGCCAGTAGTCTCGGGACGGAGGGCCCCAATCAGCCCCAGCATTTT. This encodes CASSLGTEGPNQPQHF. The V and J genes are TRBV19 and TRBJ1-5; weak D call: TRBD1 (5 bases). This CDR3 contains 16 residues. Trimming pared 5 bases from V and 3 bases from J, leaving 17 bases between. Germline lookup yields CDR1 LNHDA and CDR2 SQIVND (reference sequence).

This rearrangement joins TRBV7-3 to TRBJ1-1; weak D call: TRBD1 (6 bases). Germline V gene sequence: CDR1 SGHTA, CDR2 FQGTGA. The CDR3 is 14 amino acids. Trimming removed 4 bases at V and 5 bases at J, with 14 bases between. The CDR3 is CASSSGGGRTEAFF. The CDR3 DNA sequence: TGTGCCAGCAGCTCTGGAGGGGGGAGAACTGAAGCTTTCTTT.

This clone is labeled medium-sized (0.01 to 0.1%). The chain recombines TRBV10-3 with TRBJ2-1; 9 bases fit TRBD2. V lost 3 bases, J lost 15 bases, and 15 bases stayed unmatched. Germline-derived CDR1 and CDR2 are ENHRY and SYGVKD. The CDR3 has 15 residues. CDR3 DNA sequence: TGTGCCATCAGTGAAGGAGCGGGGGGCCCCCCCGAGGTGTTCTTC. Its protein is CAISEGAGGPPEVFF.

This clone appeared a few times. The V gene is TRBV5-1, the J gene TRBJ2-1; no definite D call. The V end was cut by 0 bases, the J end by 13 bases, with 11 bases between. The CDR3 loop spans 12 amino acids. Germline assignment: CDR1 SGHRS and CDR2 YFSETQ. CDR3 sequence: CASSLDGYPQFF. In nucleotides, the CDR3 is TGCGCCAGCAGCTTGGACGGCTACCCCCAGTTCTTC.